This record covers a single T cell receptor beta chain. The data stem from a study of blood T cell repertoires in COVID-19. About the research overall: T cells, B-cell-depleted T cells, or PBMCs provided the cDNA or gDNA that served as material.

Trimming stripped 3 bases from V and 0 bases from J, with 14 bases between. Germline V gene data show CDR1 as SGHNT and CDR2 as YYREEE (reference sequence). This CDR3 is 16 amino acids long. Method: immunoSEQ multiplex PCR; TCRdb's copy keeps in-frame clones and lacks some. Here the sample spans 35,000 or so clones, roughly 80% being singletons. This chain uses TRBV5-4 with TRBJ2-3, with D tentatively TRBD2 (5 bases). This receptor was taken from an older woman with acute or convalescent COVID-19. The sample comprised peripheral blood. DNA of the CDR3: TGTGCCAGCAGCTACGGACTTCCGCTTAGCACAGATACGCAGTATTTT. Translation gives CASSYGLPLSTDTQYF.